The 22 T cell receptor beta chains presented below share a single source sample, sequenced in a study of regulatory T cells in long-lasting Graves disease. Library construction for TCR beta used iRepertoire HTBI primers and Arm-PCR of CDR3 regions. TCRdb used MiXCR to reprocess the multiplex PCR reads, holding one entry per CDR3 protein. The table lists around 460,000 distinct CDR3 sequences, about 14% of them singletons. As to time point: newly diagnosed GD, antithyroid drugs for less than 3 months. Preparation of the TCR library used RNA extracted from PBMCs. The data also belong to a second study, concerning T cells in Graves' hyperthyroidism and ophthalmopathy.

The source material was peripheral blood mononuclear cells (PBMCs), sampled at new diagnosis, from a patient treated with antithyroid drugs. The receptors were sampled from a woman in her 50s with Graves disease.

This clonotype was seen a few times. A much more abundant neighbour one base away suggests this may be a read error. The rearrangement joins TRBV28 to TRBJ1-1; a weak D match, TRBD1 (5 bases). The length of the CDR3 is 16 residues. The germline gives CDR1 MDHEN, CDR2 SYDVKM. The DNA for the CDR3 is TGTGCCAGCAACCTAGGGGCAGGGATTATGAACACTGAAGCTTCCTTT. As protein: CASNLGAGIMNTEASF.

As regards this clonotype: A single base separates this from a much larger clone, so it may be a read error. The chain employs TRBV19 and TRBJ2-1, with TRBD2 matching 11 bases. Trimming cost V 9 bases and J 4 bases; bases outside gene matches: 2. CDR3 length: 13 amino acids. Germline lookup yields CDR1 LNHDA and CDR2 SQIVND (reference sequence). CDR3 in DNA: TGTGCCAGCGGGACTAGCGGATACAATGAGCAGTTCTTC. As protein: CASGTSGYNEQFF.

This clonotype was found many times. The chain joins TRBV18 to TRBJ2-3; D perhaps matches TRBD2 (6 bases). CDR3 length: 15 residues. The V and J ends lost 5 bases and 2 bases respectively, with 14 bases between them. Germline V CDR1 and CDR2: KGHSH, LQKENI. Here the CDR3 reads CASSSLAGNTDTQYF. The CDR3 DNA sequence: TGTGCCAGCTCAAGTCTTGCGGGGAACACAGATACGCAGTATTTT.

The sample holds many counts of this clonotype. The chain employs TRBV19 and TRBJ1-5; 8 bases map to TRBD1. Germline V CDR1 and CDR2: LNHDA, SQIVND (reference sequence). Trimming cost V 7 bases and J 2 bases; bases outside gene matches: 7. The CDR3 consists of 15 residues. Here the CDR3 DNA reads TGTGCCAGTACCGGAACAGGGGGAGGCAATCAGCCCCAGCATTTT. It yields the protein CASTGTGGGNQPQHF.

In its sample, this clonotype was seen many times. The rearrangement joins TRBV12-3 or TRBV12-4 to TRBJ2-7, with TRBD2 matching 12 bases. The CDR3 has 15 residues. J lost 6 bases, V lost 6 bases, and 9 bases had no gene match. The CDR3 protein is CASSLPSGRAAEQYF. CDR3 in DNA: TGTGCCAGCAGCCTACCTAGCGGGAGGGCCGCCGAGCAGTACTTC.

There are many counts of this clonotype. This rearrangement joins TRBV2 to TRBJ1-2; D unresolved. The V gene lost 2 bases and the J gene lost 6 bases, with 13 bases spanning the gap. CDR3 length: 14 amino acids. CDR1 and CDR2 from the germline V gene are SNHLY and FYNNEI. CDR3 bases: TGTGCCAGCAGTGAAAGGTTTGGGTATGATGGCTACACCTTC. Translation gives CASSERFGYDGYTF.

This clonotype was counted at least ten times. The gene calls are TRBV30 and TRBJ1-5; no reliable D call. The CDR3 covers 14 residues. V gave up 2 bases and J gave up 0 bases, with 8 bases separating them. Germline lookup yields CDR1 GTSNPN and CDR2 SVGIG (reference sequence). CDR3 in DNA: TGTGCCTGGAGTTCGGGCCCTAGCAATCAGCCCCAGCATTTT. Amino acid sequence: CAWSSGPSNQPQHF.

This clonotype turned up a few times. The CDR3 bases are TGTGCCAGTACCCCCGGGACGGCTTGGATGACTGAAGCTTTCTTT. This sequence encodes CASTPGTAWMTEAFF. V is TRBV19 and J is TRBJ1-1, with D possibly being TRBD1 (5 bases). The CDR3 totals 15 residues. CDR1 and CDR2 from the germline V gene are LNHDA and SQIVND (reference sequence). Trimming stripped 7 bases from V and 5 bases from J, with 20 bases between.

The chain joins TRBV7-2 to TRBJ1-3; D possibly corresponds to TRBD1 (5 bases). CDR3 length equals 15 residues. Between the trimmed V and J ends, which lost 4 bases and 4 bases, there was a span of 14 bases. Germline CDR1 and CDR2: SGHTA and FQGNSA. The CDR3 DNA is TGTGCCAGCAGCTCGGAGGGACGGGCGGGAAACACCATATATTTT. Amino acid sequence: CASSSEGRAGNTIYF.

This clonotype came up a few times. The chain links TRBV6-5 to TRBJ2-7; D is undetermined. CDR1 MNHEY and CDR2 SVGAGI come from the germline V gene. V lost 4 bases and J 4 bases, leaving 20 bases between the germline ends. The CDR3 covers 16 residues. CDR3 bases: TGTGCCAGCAGTTTCTCGAAAGGAATCGGTAATTACGAGCAGTACTTC. It yields the protein CASSFSKGIGNYEQYF.

This clonotype was seen a handful of times. The chain joins TRBV7-9 to TRBJ2-7, with 7 positions matching TRBD2. Germline V gene sequence: CDR1 SEHNR, CDR2 FQNEAQ (reference sequence). CDR3 length: 15 amino acids. The V gene end was trimmed by 4 bases and the J gene end by 4 bases; junction bases not matched to a gene: 10. CDR3 sequence (DNA): TGTGCCAGCAGCTCTACAGGCGGGAGTGGTTACGAGCAGTACTTC. Amino acid sequence: CASSSTGGSGYEQYF.

To note about this clonotype: This sequence may be a read error, since a much larger clone differs from it by one base. V is TRBV5-1 and J is TRBJ1-1; D is possibly TRBD1 (6 bases). The germline gives CDR1 SGHRS, CDR2 YFSETQ. V was trimmed by 2 bases and J by 10 bases, leaving 15 bases between them. This CDR3 contains 13 residues. The CDR3 region is CASSFQDRSAAFF. CDR3 nucleotide sequence: TGCGCCAGCAGCTTCCAAGACAGGAGTGCAGCTTTCTTT.

Ten or more counts support this clonotype. The chain has TRBV20-1 and TRBJ2-7, with D perhaps TRBD1 (6 bases). Germline V lookup: CDR1 DFQATT, CDR2 SNEGSKA (reference sequence). V lost 6 bases and J 1 base, leaving 10 bases between the germline ends. The CDR3 runs 12 residues. CDR3 loop: CSAETGSYEQYF. CDR3 sequence (DNA): TGCAGTGCCGAGACAGGATCCTACGAGCAGTACTTC.

This clonotype has ten or more counts. The chain joins TRBV11-2 to TRBJ2-3, with 8 bases that match TRBD2. The CDR3 runs 17 residues. Trimming took 0 bases from V and 2 from J; bases not matched to a gene: 7. The germline V gene encodes CDR1 SGHAT and CDR2 FQNNGV. The CDR3 DNA is TGTGCCAGCAGCTTAGAAGTGGCACTAGCGGCCACAGATACGCAGTATTTT. Its protein is CASSLEVALAATDTQYF.

The chain employs TRBV6-2 or TRBV6-3 and TRBJ2-1, with D possibly matching TRBD2 (6 bases). The germline V and J ends were trimmed by 0 bases and 0 bases, with 30 bases remaining between them. This CDR3 comprises 23 residues. Germline V gene sequence: CDR1 MNHEY, CDR2 SVGEGT. CDR3 region: CASSYSNPSAMEPAIGSYNEQFF. In nucleotides, the CDR3 is TGTGCCAGCAGTTACTCGAATCCTAGCGCTATGGAACCAGCCATTGGCTCCTACAATGAGCAGTTCTTC.

This clonotype was seen repeatedly, ten times or more. This chain joins TRBV7-9 and TRBJ1-1; D is undetermined. Germline CDR1 reads SEHNR; CDR2 reads FQNEAQ (reference sequence). The CDR3 loop spans 14 amino acids. The V and J ends lost 0 bases and 1 base respectively, with 6 bases between them. The CDR3 DNA sequence: TGTGCCAGCAGCTTAGCCCCTGAGAACACTGAAGCTTTCTTT. Translated, it gives CASSLAPENTEAFF.

This clonotype was seen repeatedly, ten times or more. The J gene is TRBJ2-1, the V gene TRBV11-2; 9 bases are shared with TRBD1. Losses at the gene ends were 7 bases for V and 4 bases for J; bases not matched to a gene: 14. The CDR3 spans 17 residues. CDR1 is SGHAT, CDR2 FQNNGV, per germline. CDR3 bases: TGTGCCAGCACACGGGGGACAGGGATTGAAATTTACAATGAGCAGTTCTTC. The encoded protein is CASTRGTGIEIYNEQFF.

This clonotype has just a few counts. This chain links TRBV18 with TRBJ2-2, with D perhaps assigned TRBD1 or TRBD2 (5 bases each). Trimming shortened V by 5 bases and J by 0 bases, and 16 bases separated the two germline ends. This CDR3 is built from 17 residues. Germline CDR1 and CDR2: KGHSH and LQKENI. The CDR3 DNA sequence: TGTGCCAGCTCATACCAAACGGGGCTCGCGAACACCGGGGAGCTGTTTTTT. The encoded protein is CASSYQTGLANTGELFF.

The chain carries TRBV20-1 and TRBJ1-2, with a tentative D call TRBD1 (6 bases). The length of the CDR3 is 14 residues. V lost 3 bases and J 0 bases, leaving 11 bases between the germline ends. CDR1 is DFQATT, CDR2 SNEGSKA, per germline (reference sequence). CDR3 nucleotide sequence: TGCAGTGCTAGGTACAGGGACCCTAACTATGGCTACACCTTC. Its translation is CSARYRDPNYGYTF.

Ten or more counts support this clonotype. The DNA for the CDR3 is TGTGCCAGCAGCCCCGGGGTAGCGGAGCACAATGAGCAGTTCTTC. Its protein is CASSPGVAEHNEQFF. The chain links TRBV7-8 to TRBJ2-1; possible D gene TRBD2, 6 bases. Germline V CDR1 and CDR2: SGHVS, FQNEAQ. This CDR3 region has 15 residues. V dropped 5 bases and J dropped 5 bases, with 16 bases sitting between them. Drawing the rest from reference TRBV7-8 and TRBJ2-1, the complete variable domain is GAGVSQSPRYKVAKRGQDVALRCDPISGHVSLFWYQQALGQGPEFLTYFQNEAQLDKSGLPSDRFFAERPEGSVSTLKIQRTQQEDSAVYLCASSPGVAEHNEQFFGPGTRLTVL.

A few counts support this clonotype. V gene TRBV25-1 combines with J gene TRBJ2-1, with 12 nucleotides matching TRBD2. Germline V CDR1 and CDR2: MGHDK, SYGVNS. J lost 6 bases, V lost 4 bases, and 7 bases had no gene match. This CDR3 is built from 16 residues. The DNA of the CDR3 is TGTGCCAGCAGTGCTCTAGCGGGAGGGCCGGGCAATGAGCAGTTCTTC. It specifies CASSALAGGPGNEQFF.

Only a few counts were recorded for this clonotype. The chain employs TRBV28 and TRBJ1-5; 7 bases fit TRBD1. The ends lost 2 bases at V and 7 bases at J; junction bases unmatched: 2. Germline V CDR1 and CDR2: MDHEN, SYDVKM. The CDR3 is made up of 13 amino acids. The CDR3 DNA is TGTGCCAGCAGTTTACAGGGACAGCAGCCCCAGCATTTT. This encodes CASSLQGQQPQHF.